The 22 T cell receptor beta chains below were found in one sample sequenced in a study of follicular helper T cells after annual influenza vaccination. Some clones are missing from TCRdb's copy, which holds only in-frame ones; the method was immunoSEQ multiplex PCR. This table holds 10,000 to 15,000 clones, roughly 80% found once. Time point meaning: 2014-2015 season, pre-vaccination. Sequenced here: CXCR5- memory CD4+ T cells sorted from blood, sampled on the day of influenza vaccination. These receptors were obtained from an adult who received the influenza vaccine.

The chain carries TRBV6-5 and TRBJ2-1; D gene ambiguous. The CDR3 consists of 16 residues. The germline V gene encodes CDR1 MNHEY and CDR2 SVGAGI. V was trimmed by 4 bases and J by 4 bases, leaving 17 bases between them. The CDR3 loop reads CASSFGRVGGYNEQFF. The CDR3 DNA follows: TGTGCCAGCAGTTTCGGCCGGGTCGGTGGGTACAATGAGCAGTTCTTC.

CDR3 region: CATSGGPSTDTQYF. CDR3 coding DNA: TGTGCCACCAGCGGGGGGCCTAGCACAGATACGCAGTATTTT. The rearrangement links TRBV15 to TRBJ2-3; D tentatively fits TRBD1 or TRBD2 (6 bases each). This CDR3 is 14 amino acids long. The germline V gene encodes CDR1 LNHNV and CDR2 YYDKDF (reference sequence). V lost 5 bases and J lost 0, with 9 bases in between.

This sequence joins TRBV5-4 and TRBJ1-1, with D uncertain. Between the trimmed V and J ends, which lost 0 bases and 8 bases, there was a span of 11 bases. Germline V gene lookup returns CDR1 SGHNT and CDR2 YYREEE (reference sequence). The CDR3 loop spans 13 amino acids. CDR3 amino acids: CASSLAARREAFF. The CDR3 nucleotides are TGTGCCAGCAGCTTGGCCGCTCGCAGAGAAGCTTTCTTT.

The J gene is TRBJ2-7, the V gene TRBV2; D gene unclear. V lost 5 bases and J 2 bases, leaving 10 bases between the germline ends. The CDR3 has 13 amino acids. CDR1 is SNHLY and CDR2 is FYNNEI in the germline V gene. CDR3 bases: TGTGCCAGCAGTTCACCTGGGACCTACGAGCAGTACTTC. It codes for CASSSPGTYEQYF. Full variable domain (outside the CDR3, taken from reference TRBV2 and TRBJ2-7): EPEVTQTPSHQVTQMGQEVILRCVPISNHLYFYWYRQILGQKVEFLVSFYNNEISEKSEIFDDQFSVERPDGSNFTLKIRSTKLEDSAMYFCASSSPGTYEQYFGPGTRLTVT.

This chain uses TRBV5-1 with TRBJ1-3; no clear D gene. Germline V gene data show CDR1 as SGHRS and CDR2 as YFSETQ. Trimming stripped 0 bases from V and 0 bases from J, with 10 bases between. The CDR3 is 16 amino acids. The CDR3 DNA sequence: TGCGCCAGCAGCTTGGGTCAGACCAACTCTGGAAACACCATATATTTT. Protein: CASSLGQTNSGNTIYF.

This CDR3 is CATQKDGNTEAFF. The CDR3, as DNA: TGTGCCACCCAGAAGGATGGGAACACTGAAGCTTTCTTT. The chain uses TRBV10-3 and TRBJ1-1; unclear D gene. Trimming removed 10 bases at V and 1 base at J, with 13 bases between. This CDR3 comprises 13 residues. Germline V lookup: CDR1 ENHRY, CDR2 SYGVKD.

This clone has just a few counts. Here the CDR3 DNA reads TGTGCCAGCAGCTTGGGAGGATCCGACTACGAGCAGTACTTC. Protein product: CASSLGGSDYEQYF. This chain links TRBV5-4 with TRBJ2-7; D uncertain. The CDR3 contains 14 residues. Per the germline V gene, CDR1 is SGHNT and CDR2 is YYREEE (reference sequence). The V and J ends lost 0 bases and 3 bases respectively, with 10 bases between them.

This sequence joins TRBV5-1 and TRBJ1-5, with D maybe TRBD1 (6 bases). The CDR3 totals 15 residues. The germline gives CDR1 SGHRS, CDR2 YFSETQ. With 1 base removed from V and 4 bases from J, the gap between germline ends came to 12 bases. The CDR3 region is CASSLSGGGNQPQHF. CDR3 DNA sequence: TGCGCCAGCAGCTTGTCGGGGGGCGGGAATCAGCCCCAGCATTTT. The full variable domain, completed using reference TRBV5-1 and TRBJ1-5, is KAGVTQTPRYLIKTRGQQVTLSCSPISGHRSVSWYQQTPGQGLQFLFEYFSETQRNKGNFPGRFSGRQFSNSRSEMNVSTLELGDSALYLCASSLSGGGNQPQHFGDGTRLSIL.

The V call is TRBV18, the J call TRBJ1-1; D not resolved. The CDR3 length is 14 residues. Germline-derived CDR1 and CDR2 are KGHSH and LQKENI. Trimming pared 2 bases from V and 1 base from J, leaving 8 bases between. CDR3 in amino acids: CASSPTTENTEAFF. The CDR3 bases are TGTGCCAGCTCACCAACAACGGAGAACACTGAAGCTTTCTTT. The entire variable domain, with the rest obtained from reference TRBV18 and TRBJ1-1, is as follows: NAGVMQNPRHLVRRRGQEARLRCSPMKGHSHVYWYRQLPEEGLKFMVYLQKENIIDESGMPKERFSAEFPKEGPSILRIQQVVRGDSAAYFCASSPTTENTEAFFGQGTRLTVV.

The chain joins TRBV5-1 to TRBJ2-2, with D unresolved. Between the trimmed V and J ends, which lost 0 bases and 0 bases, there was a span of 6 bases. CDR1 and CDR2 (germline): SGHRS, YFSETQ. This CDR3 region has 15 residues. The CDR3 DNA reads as TGCGCCAGCAGCTTGGACGGACCGAACACCGGGGAGCTGTTTTTT. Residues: CASSLDGPNTGELFF.

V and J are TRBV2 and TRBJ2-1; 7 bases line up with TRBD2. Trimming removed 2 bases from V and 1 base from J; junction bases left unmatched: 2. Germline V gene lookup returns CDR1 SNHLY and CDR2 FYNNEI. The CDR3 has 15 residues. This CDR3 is CASSELAVSYNEQFF. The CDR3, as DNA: TGTGCCAGCAGTGAACTAGCGGTTTCCTACAATGAGCAGTTCTTC.

The CDR3 region is CASRREPSYGYTF. The CDR3 DNA reads TGTGCCAGCAGACGCGAGCCCAGCTATGGCTACACCTTC. The genes are TRBV27 and TRBJ1-2; no clear D. The germline V gene has CDR1 MNHEY and CDR2 SMNVEV (reference sequence). The CDR3 totals 13 residues. V lost 6 bases to trimming and J lost 4 bases, with 12 bases between them.

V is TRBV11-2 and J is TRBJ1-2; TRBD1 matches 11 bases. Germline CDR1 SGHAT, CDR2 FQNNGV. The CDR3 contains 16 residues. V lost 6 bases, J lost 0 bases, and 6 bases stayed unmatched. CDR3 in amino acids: CASSYRTGGSNYGYTF. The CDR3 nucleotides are TGTGCCAGCAGTTATAGGACAGGGGGCTCTAACTATGGCTACACCTTC.

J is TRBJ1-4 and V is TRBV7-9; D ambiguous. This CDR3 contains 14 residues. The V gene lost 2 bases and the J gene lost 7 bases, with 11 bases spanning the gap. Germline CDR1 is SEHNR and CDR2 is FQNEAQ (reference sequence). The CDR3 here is CASSLTSMGEKLFF. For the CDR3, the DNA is TGTGCCAGCAGCTTAACCTCAATGGGTGAAAAACTGTTTTTT.

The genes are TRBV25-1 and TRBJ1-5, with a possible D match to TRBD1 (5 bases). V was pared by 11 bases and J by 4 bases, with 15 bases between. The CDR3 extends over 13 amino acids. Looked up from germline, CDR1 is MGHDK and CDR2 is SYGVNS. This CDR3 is CACQGPNNQPQHF. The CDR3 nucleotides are TGTGCCTGCCAGGGCCCGAATAATCAGCCCCAGCATTTT. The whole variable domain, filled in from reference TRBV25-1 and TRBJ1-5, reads EADIYQTPRYLVIGTGKKITLECSQTMGHDKMYWYQQDPGMELHLIHYSYGVNSTEKGDLSSESTVSRIRTEHFPLTLESARPSHTSQYLCACQGPNNQPQHFGDGTRLSIL.

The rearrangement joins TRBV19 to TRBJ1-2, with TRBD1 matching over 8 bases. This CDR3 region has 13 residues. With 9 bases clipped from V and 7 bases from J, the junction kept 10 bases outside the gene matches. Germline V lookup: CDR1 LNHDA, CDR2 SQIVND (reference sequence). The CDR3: CASRDRYSAGYTF. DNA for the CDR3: TGTGCCAGCAGGGACAGGTACTCTGCTGGCTACACCTTC.

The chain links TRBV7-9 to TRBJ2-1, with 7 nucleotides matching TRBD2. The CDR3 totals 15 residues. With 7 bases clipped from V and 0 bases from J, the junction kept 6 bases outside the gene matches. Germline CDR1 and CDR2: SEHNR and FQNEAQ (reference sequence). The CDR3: CASTAGGSSYNEQFF. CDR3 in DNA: TGTGCCAGCACCGCCGGGGGGAGCTCCTACAATGAGCAGTTCTTC.

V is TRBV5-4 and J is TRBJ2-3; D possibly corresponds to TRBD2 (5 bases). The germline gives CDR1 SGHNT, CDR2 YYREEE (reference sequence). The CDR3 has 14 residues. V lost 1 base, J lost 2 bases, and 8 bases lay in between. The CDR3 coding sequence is TGTGCCAGCAGCTTGCAGCGGTTCACAGATACGCAGTATTTT. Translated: CASSLQRFTDTQYF.

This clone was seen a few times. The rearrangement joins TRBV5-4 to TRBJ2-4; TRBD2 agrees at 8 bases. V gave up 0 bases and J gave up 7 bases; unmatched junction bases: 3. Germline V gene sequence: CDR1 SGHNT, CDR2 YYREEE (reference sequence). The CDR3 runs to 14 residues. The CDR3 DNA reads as TGTGCCAGCAGCTTGGCCGCTAGCGGGAACATTCAGTACTTC. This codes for CASSLAASGNIQYF.

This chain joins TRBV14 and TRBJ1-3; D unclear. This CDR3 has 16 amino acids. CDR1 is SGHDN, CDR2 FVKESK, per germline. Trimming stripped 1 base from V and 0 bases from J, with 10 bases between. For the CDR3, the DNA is TGTGCCAGCAGCCAAGTCGTGGGCGTCTCTGGAAACACCATATATTTT. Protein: CASSQVVGVSGNTIYF.

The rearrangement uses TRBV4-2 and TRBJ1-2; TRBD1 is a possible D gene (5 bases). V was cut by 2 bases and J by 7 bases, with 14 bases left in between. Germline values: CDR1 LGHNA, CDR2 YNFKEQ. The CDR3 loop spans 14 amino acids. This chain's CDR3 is CASSQSREGLGYTF. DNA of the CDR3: TGTGCCAGCAGCCAAAGTCGGGAGGGGCTTGGCTACACCTTC.

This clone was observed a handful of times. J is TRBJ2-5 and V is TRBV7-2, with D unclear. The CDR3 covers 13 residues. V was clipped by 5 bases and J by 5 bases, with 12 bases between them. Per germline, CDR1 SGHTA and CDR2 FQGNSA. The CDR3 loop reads CASSPTLWETQYF. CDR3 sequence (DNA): TGTGCCAGCAGCCCTACATTGTGGGAGACCCAGTACTTC.